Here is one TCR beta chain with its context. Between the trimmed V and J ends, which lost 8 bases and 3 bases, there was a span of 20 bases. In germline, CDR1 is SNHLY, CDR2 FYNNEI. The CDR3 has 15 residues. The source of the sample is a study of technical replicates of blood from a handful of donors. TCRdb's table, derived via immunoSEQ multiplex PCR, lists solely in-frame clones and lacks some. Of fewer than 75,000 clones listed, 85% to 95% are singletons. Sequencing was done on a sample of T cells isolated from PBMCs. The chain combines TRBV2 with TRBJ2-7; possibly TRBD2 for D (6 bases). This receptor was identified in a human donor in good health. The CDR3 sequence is CASLRSGLASYEQYF. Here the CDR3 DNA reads TGTGCCAGCCTCCGTTCTGGGCTAGCGAGCTACGAGCAGTACTTC.